The next 11 T cell receptor beta chains were all read from a single sample in a study of OX40 agonist ivuxolimab in advanced cancers. The repertoire was sequenced with immunoSEQ multiplex PCR; TCRdb's copy has only in-frame clones and lacks some. The table shows 63,000 or so clones, with roughly nine tenths occurring only once. The specimen was CD4+ or CD8+ T cells sorted from blood, collected in a trial of the OX40 agonist ivuxolimab. Source of these receptors: an adult with an advanced solid tumor such as melanoma, head and neck, liver or kidney cancer.

In its sample, this clone was seen a few times. This chain links TRBV10-3 with TRBJ1-1; TRBD1 might be the D (5 bases). CDR3 length equals 12 residues. V was shortened by 10 bases and J by 1 base, with 10 bases between the two germline ends. In germline, CDR1 is ENHRY, CDR2 SYGVKD. CDR3 nucleotide sequence: TGTGCCACCGCCGGGACGAACACTGAAGCTTTCTTT. Its protein is CATAGTNTEAFF.

The rearrangement links TRBV27 to TRBJ2-7; maybe TRBD1 (5 bases). Germline-derived CDR1 and CDR2 are MNHEY and SMNVEV (reference sequence). Trimming left V 3 bases short and J 5 bases short, with 11 bases between. The CDR3 length is 13 residues. CDR3 loop: CASSLGRAHEQYF. Here the CDR3 DNA reads TGTGCCAGCAGTTTGGGCAGGGCCCACGAGCAGTACTTC.

V gene TRBV30 combines with J gene TRBJ2-5, with TRBD2 as a possible D gene (6 bases). V lost 4 bases and J 5 bases, leaving 20 bases between the germline ends. The CDR3 totals 15 residues. Per the germline V gene, CDR1 is GTSNPN and CDR2 is SVGIG (reference sequence). For the CDR3, the DNA is TGTGCCTGGATCGGAATGGGGGGTCGAAGGGAGACCCAGTACTTC. Its translation: CAWIGMGGRRETQYF.

CDR3 nucleotide sequence: TGTGCCAGCAGCTTCCGGACAACCTCTGGGGCCAACGTCCTGACTTTC. This encodes CASSFRTTSGANVLTF. This chain uses TRBV7-6 with TRBJ2-6; perhaps TRBD1 as D (5 bases). This CDR3 contains 16 residues. The germline CDR1 and CDR2 sequences are SGHVS and FNYEAQ. The V gene lost 3 bases and the J gene lost 0 bases, with 9 bases spanning the gap.

V is TRBV9 and J is TRBJ1-4, with TRBD1 matching over 7 bases. The CDR3 covers 19 residues. V lost 3 bases, J lost 0 bases, and 14 bases stayed unmatched. Germline CDR1 SGDLS, CDR2 YYNGEE. The CDR3 sequence is CASSADRAEPLPTNEKLFF. The CDR3 DNA reads TGTGCCAGCAGCGCCGACAGGGCTGAGCCACTCCCAACTAATGAAAAACTGTTTTTT.

J is TRBJ2-7 and V is TRBV29-1; 9 nucleotides line up with TRBD1. This CDR3 contains 13 residues. V lost 7 bases, J lost 3 bases, and 7 bases stayed unmatched. From germline, CDR1 is SQVTM and CDR2 ANQGSEA. DNA of the CDR3: TGCAGCGCGATGGGACAGGGTGGCTACGAGCAGTACTTC. It is translated as CSAMGQGGYEQYF.

The genes are TRBV11-2 and TRBJ2-7, with a tentative D call TRBD1 (5 bases). Germline assignment: CDR1 SGHAT and CDR2 FQNNGV. The CDR3 contains 16 residues. Trimming removed 0 bases from V and 4 bases from J, with 16 bases in between. The CDR3 reads CASSLDRVGAAYEQYF. The DNA for the CDR3 is TGTGCCAGCAGCTTAGACCGCGTAGGGGCCGCGTACGAGCAGTACTTC.

The CDR3 protein is CASSLSGGLDQPQHF. CDR3 sequence (DNA): TGTGCCAGCAGCCTTTCTGGCGGTTTAGATCAGCCCCAGCATTTT. The rearrangement joins TRBV7-3 to TRBJ1-5; D gene ambiguous. This CDR3 is 15 amino acids long. V lost 5 bases, J lost 5 bases, and 16 bases lay in between. Germline lookup yields CDR1 SGHTA and CDR2 FQGTGA.

CDR3 region: CASSFGDYPYEQYF. The CDR3 nucleotides are TGTGCCAGCAGTTTCGGTGACTATCCGTACGAGCAGTACTTC. V is TRBV27 and J is TRBJ2-7; weak D call: TRBD2 (5 bases). This CDR3 contains 14 residues. In germline, CDR1 is MNHEY, CDR2 SMNVEV (reference sequence). Trimming left V 3 bases short and J 4 bases short, with 13 bases between.

This CDR3 reads CASSMSVTGELFF. As DNA, the CDR3 is TGTGCCAGTAGTATGTCGGTAACCGGGGAGCTGTTTTTT. The J gene is TRBJ2-2, the V gene TRBV19; D is ambiguous. There are 13 residues in the CDR3. Trimming left V 3 bases short and J 5 bases short, with 7 bases between. Germline lookup yields CDR1 LNHDA and CDR2 SQIVND (reference sequence).

Comments on this clone: The sample contains more than one DNA sequence encoding this CDR3. The CDR3 is CASSLSGYEQFF. The CDR3 DNA follows: TGTGCCAGCAGTTTATCAGGGTATGAGCAGTTCTTC. This chain uses TRBV27 with TRBJ2-1, with no clear D. Trimming removed 0 bases from V and 8 bases from J, with 5 bases in between. CDR3 length equals 12 residues. Germline V lookup: CDR1 MNHEY, CDR2 SMNVEV (reference sequence).